Listed here are 5 T cell receptor beta chains from one sample, sequenced in a study of CD8 T cells in ankylosing spondylitis. Using its own MiXCR run on the 5' RACE reads, TCRdb lists one record per CDR3 protein. The sample has about 130,000 distinct CDR3 sequences, approximately 9.7% seen once. Sample: blood, either unsorted or a sorted T cell fraction (not recorded which). These receptors came from a male donor with ankylosing spondylitis or in good health (not recorded which).

This clonotype was counted a few times. The rearrangement links TRBV14 to TRBJ2-2; D is undetermined. Germline V gene sequence: CDR1 SGHDN, CDR2 FVKESK. Trimming shortened V by 2 bases and J by 0 bases, and 4 bases separated the two germline ends. This CDR3 has 14 residues. The CDR3 sequence is CASSQSANTGELFF. The CDR3 nucleotides read TGTGCCAGCAGCCAATCAGCGAACACCGGGGAGCTGTTTTTT. The full variable domain, in which reference TRBV14 and TRBJ2-2 provide the parts outside the CDR3, is EAGVTQFPSHSVIEKGQTVTLRCDPISGHDNLYWYRRVMGKEIKFLLHFVKESKQDESGMPNNRFLAERTGGTYSTLKVQPAELEDSGVYFCASSQSANTGELFFGEGSRLTVL.

This chain links TRBV29-1 with TRBJ2-7; 11 bases line up with TRBD2. Germline V gene data show CDR1 as SQVTM and CDR2 as ANQGSEA. V lost 6 bases and J lost 4; bases outside the gene matches: 17. The CDR3 is 17 amino acids. The CDR3 reads CSVLTDRLAGGPYEQYF. The CDR3 nucleotides are TGCAGCGTCCTAACTGACAGGTTAGCGGGAGGGCCTTACGAGCAGTACTTC.

The rearrangement uses TRBV7-2 and TRBJ1-4, with D perhaps matching TRBD1 (5 bases). CDR3 length: 15 amino acids. V was cut by 2 bases and J by 4 bases, with 11 bases left in between. Germline V gene data show CDR1 as SGHTA and CDR2 as FQGNSA. Here the CDR3 DNA reads TGTGCCAGCAGCTTACAGGGAAAGGGTAATGAAAAACTGTTTTTT. Translation gives CASSLQGKGNEKLFF.

Many counts were recorded for this clonotype. V is TRBV5-1 and J is TRBJ2-6; D is ambiguous. Germline V gives CDR1 SGHRS, CDR2 YFSETQ. Trimming pared 0 bases from V and 0 bases from J, leaving 4 bases between. This CDR3 region has 15 residues. This CDR3 is CASSLVSSGANVLTF. As DNA, the CDR3 is TGCGCCAGCAGCTTGGTAAGCTCTGGGGCCAACGTCCTGACTTTC.

At least ten counts were recorded for this clonotype. The chain links TRBV20-1 to TRBJ2-7, with TRBD2 matching over 7 bases. This CDR3 is 14 amino acids long. CDR1 is DFQATT and CDR2 is SNEGSKA in the germline V gene (reference sequence). V dropped 3 bases and J dropped 1; count of bases not matched to a gene: 6. The CDR3 sequence: CSARDLAASYEQYF. DNA for the CDR3: TGCAGTGCTAGGGACCTAGCGGCATCCTACGAGCAGTACTTC.